This TCR beta chain was captured in a study of blood T cells in healthy people across ages. Primed by a sample-barcoded 5' primer and a J-beta primer mix, a second PCR proceeded for 7 to 11 cycles. TCRdb itself ran the 5' RACE reads through MiXCR, one entry per CDR3 protein. The data contain 1,500,000 or so distinct CDR3 sequences, approximately 42% of them seen just once; the ten biggest clones take up over 3.5%. There are a few counts of this clonotype. The antigen is unknown. Study-level points and caveats: Strong correlation linked observed beta diversity and percent naive T cells. Roughly linearly, TCR beta diversity per million T cells fell as age increased.

Caucasian, healthy and from Russia, the donors were aged between 6 and 90. This CDR3 has 13 residues. The germline gives CDR1 MNHEY, CDR2 SVGEGT. Trimming stripped 6 bases from V and 5 bases from J, with 10 bases between. The sequenced sample consisted of blood. The chain is built from TRBV6-2 or TRBV6-3 and TRBJ2-2; no definite D call. This clonotype was sampled from a young woman in good health. The CDR3 DNA reads as TGTGCCAGCAGCCCCCAAGGAACCGGGGAGCTGTTTTTT. Its translation: CASSPQGTGELFF.